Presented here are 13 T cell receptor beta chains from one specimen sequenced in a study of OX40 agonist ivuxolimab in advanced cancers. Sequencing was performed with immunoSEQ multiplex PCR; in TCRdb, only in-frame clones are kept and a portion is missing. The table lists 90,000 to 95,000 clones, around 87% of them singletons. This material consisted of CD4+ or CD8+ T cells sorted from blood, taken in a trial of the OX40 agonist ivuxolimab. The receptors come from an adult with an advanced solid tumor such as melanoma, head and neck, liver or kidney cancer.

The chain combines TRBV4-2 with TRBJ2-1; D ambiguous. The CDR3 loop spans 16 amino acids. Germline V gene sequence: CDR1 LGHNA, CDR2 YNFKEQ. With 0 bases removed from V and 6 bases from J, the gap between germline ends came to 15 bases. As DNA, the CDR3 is TGTGCCAGCAGCCAAGATCGCCTCCGCGGAAGCAATGAGCAGTTCTTC. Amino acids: CASSQDRLRGSNEQFF.

CDR3 sequence: CASRPGLAGINEQFF. In DNA, the CDR3 is TGTGCCAGCAGGCCGGGACTAGCGGGAATCAATGAGCAGTTCTTC. This chain uses TRBV2 with TRBJ2-1; TRBD2 agrees at 13 bases. The CDR3 has 15 residues. Unmatched junction bases numbered 5, after V lost 6 bases and J lost 6 bases. The germline V gene encodes CDR1 SNHLY and CDR2 FYNNEI.

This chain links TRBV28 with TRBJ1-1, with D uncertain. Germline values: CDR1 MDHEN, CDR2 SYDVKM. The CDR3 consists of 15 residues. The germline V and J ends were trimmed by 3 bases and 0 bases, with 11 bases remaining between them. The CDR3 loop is CASSLAVLMNTEAFF. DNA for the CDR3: TGTGCCAGCAGTTTGGCGGTTTTAATGAACACTGAAGCTTTCTTT. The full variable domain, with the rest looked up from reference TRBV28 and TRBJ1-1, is DVKVTQSSRYLVKRTGEKVFLECVQDMDHENMFWYRQDPGLGLRLIYFSYDVKMKEKGDIPEGYSVSREKKERFSLILESASTNQTSMYLCASSLAVLMNTEAFFGQGTRLTVV.

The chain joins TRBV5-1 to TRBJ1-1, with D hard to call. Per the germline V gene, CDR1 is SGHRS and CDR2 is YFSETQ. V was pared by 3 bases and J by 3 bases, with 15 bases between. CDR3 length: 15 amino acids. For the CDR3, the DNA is TGCGCCAGCAGCTCTTATGCTTTGAGGGACACTGAAGCTTTCTTT. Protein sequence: CASSSYALRDTEAFF. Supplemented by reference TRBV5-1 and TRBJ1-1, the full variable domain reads KAGVTQTPRYLIKTRGQQVTLSCSPISGHRSVSWYQQTPGQGLQFLFEYFSETQRNKGNFPGRFSGRQFSNSRSEMNVSTLELGDSALYLCASSSYALRDTEAFFGQGTRLTVV.

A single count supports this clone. This CDR3 reads CASSLAGSSGNTIYF. CDR3 DNA: TGCGCCAGCAGCTTGGCCGGGAGCTCTGGAAACACCATATATTTT. The V and J genes are TRBV5-1 and TRBJ1-3, with D unresolved. Trimming pared 0 bases from V and 0 bases from J, leaving 7 bases between. Looked up from germline, CDR1 is SGHRS and CDR2 is YFSETQ. The CDR3 sequence is 15 residues long.

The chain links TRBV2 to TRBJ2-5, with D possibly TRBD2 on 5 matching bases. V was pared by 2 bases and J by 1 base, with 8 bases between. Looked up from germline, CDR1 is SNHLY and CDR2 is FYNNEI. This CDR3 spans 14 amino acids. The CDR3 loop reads CASSELRAQETQYF. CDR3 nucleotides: TGTGCCAGCAGTGAACTGCGGGCCCAAGAGACCCAGTACTTC.

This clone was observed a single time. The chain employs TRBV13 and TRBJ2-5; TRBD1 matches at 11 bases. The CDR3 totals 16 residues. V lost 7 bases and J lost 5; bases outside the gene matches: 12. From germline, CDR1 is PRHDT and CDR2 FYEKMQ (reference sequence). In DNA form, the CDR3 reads TGTGCCAGCAAACTCCGTAGGACAGGGGGCGCGGAGACCCAGTACTTC. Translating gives CASKLRRTGGAETQYF.

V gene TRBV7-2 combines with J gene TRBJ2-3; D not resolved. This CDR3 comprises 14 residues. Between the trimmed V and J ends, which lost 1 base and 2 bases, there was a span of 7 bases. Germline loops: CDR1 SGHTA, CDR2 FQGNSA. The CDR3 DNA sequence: TGTGCCAGCAGCTTAGATGCCATCACAGATACGCAGTATTTT. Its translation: CASSLDAITDTQYF.

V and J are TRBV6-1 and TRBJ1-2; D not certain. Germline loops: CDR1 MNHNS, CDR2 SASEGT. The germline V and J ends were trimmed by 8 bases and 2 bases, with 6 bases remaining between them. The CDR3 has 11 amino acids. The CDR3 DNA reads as TGTGCCAGCGGTTCCAACTATGGCTACACCTTC. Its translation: CASGSNYGYTF.

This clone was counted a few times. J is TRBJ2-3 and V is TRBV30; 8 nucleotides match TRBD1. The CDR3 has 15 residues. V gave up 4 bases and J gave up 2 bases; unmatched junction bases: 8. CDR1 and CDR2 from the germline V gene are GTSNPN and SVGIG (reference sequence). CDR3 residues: CAWMMTGDYTDTQYF. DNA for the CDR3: TGTGCCTGGATGATGACAGGGGATTACACAGATACGCAGTATTTT.

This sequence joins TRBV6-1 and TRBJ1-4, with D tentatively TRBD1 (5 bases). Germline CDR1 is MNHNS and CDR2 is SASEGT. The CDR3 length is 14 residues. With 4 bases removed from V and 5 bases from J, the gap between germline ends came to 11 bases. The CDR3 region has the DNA TGTGCCAGCAGTGTTGGCAGGGCAAATGAAAAACTGTTTTTT. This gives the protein CASSVGRANEKLFF.

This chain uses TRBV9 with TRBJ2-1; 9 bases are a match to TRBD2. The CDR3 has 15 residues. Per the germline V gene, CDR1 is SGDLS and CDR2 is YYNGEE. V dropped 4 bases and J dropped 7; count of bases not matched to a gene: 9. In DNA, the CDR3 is TGTGCCAGCAGCTTAAGCCTAGCGGGGAGAAATGAGCAGTTCTTC. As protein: CASSLSLAGRNEQFF. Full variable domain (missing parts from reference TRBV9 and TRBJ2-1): DSGVTQTPKHLITATGQRVTLRCSPRSGDLSVYWYQQSLDQGLQFLIQYYNGEERAKGNILERFSAQQFPDLHSELNLSSLELGDSALYFCASSLSLAGRNEQFFGPGTRLTVL.

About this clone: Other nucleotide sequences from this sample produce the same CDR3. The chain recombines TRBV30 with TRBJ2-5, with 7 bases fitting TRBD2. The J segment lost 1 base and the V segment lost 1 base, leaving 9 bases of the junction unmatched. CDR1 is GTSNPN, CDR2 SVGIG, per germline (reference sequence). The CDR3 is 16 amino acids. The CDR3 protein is CAWSDHTLAVQETQYF. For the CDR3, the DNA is TGTGCCTGGAGTGACCATACCCTAGCGGTCCAAGAGACCCAGTACTTC.